These T cell receptor beta chains were read from a single sample in a study of shared clonotypes between healthy human individuals. Data came from immunoSEQ multiplex PCR; TCRdb stores just in-frame clones and leaves some out. The repertoire holds about 680,000 clones, with under 95% as singletons. The sample consisted of naive CD8+ T cells sorted from blood. Receptor source: a man aged 30 to 39 in good health. Each CDR3 is given with its conserved first and last residue. A D gene is named only where the DNA matches it firmly. Rows give clone size only sometimes, using once, few, many, or a class for an expanded clone.

d_gene	v_gene	abundance	j_gene	CDR3aa	CDR3nt
-	TRBV27	-	TRBJ2-3	CASSLKDTQYF	TGTGCCAGCAGTTTAAAAGATACGCAGTATTTT
-	TRBV27	-	TRBJ2-7	CASSTGYEQYF	TGTGCCAGCAGCACTGGCTACGAGCAGTACTTC
-	TRBV9	once	TRBJ1-3	CASSVTSGNTIYF	TGTGCCAGCAGCGTGACGTCTGGAAACACCATATATTTT
TRBD2	TRBV25-1	-	TRBJ2-2	CASSYEGRDTGELFF	TGTGCCAGCAGTTATGAAGGGAGGGACACCGGGGAGCTGTTTTTT
TRBD1	TRBV18	-	TRBJ2-1	CASSPRDRVSNEQFF	TGTGCCAGCTCACCCCGGGACAGGGTAAGCAATGAGCAGTTCTTC
TRBD1	TRBV28	-	TRBJ2-1	CASSLFGTGAHEQFF	TGTGCCAGCAGTTTATTCGGGACAGGGGCCCATGAGCAGTTCTTC
TRBD2	TRBV7-9	-	TRBJ2-7	CASSGTSGNNYEQYF	TGTGCCAGCAGCGGTACTAGCGGGAACAACTACGAGCAGTACTTC
-	TRBV6-6	once	TRBJ2-7	CASSYSGTDYEQYF	TGTGCCAGCAGTTACTCAGGGACGGACTACGAGCAGTACTTC
-	TRBV7-9	once	TRBJ2-2	CASSPPRGENTGELFF	TGTGCCAGCAGCCCCCCCCGCGGGGAAAACACCGGGGAGCTGTTTTTT
TRBD2	TRBV4-1	-	TRBJ2-1	CASSHRTASGHNEQFF	TGCGCCAGCAGCCACCGAACTGCTAGCGGGCACAATGAGCAGTTCTTC
-	TRBV7-6	-	TRBJ2-2	CASSLQGGELFF	TGTGCCAGCAGCTTGCAAGGCGGGGAGCTGTTTTTT
TRBD2	TRBV29-1	few	TRBJ2-1	CSVLTSGSADEQFF	TGCAGCGTCCTGACTAGCGGGAGCGCCGATGAGCAGTTCTTC
TRBD1	TRBV29-1	once	TRBJ1-2	CSVTPPGTGNNYGYTF	TGCAGCGTCACCCCCCCCGGGACAGGGAATAACTATGGCTACACCTTC
TRBD2	TRBV15	-	TRBJ2-3	CATSRDALAGTTDTQYF	TGTGCCACCAGCAGAGATGCCTTAGCGGGGACCACAGATACGCAGTATTTT
-	TRBV7-8	few	TRBJ2-7	CASSSRGRDGTYEQYF	TGTGCCAGCAGCTCCAGAGGCCGGGACGGTACCTACGAGCAGTACTTC
-	TRBV5-1	-	TRBJ2-1	CASSLLEDYYNEQFF	TGCGCCAGCAGCTTGTTGGAGGACTACTACAATGAGCAGTTCTTC
-	TRBV27	-	TRBJ2-2	CASSPRRAEAGELFF	TGTGCCAGCAGTCCGCGGAGGGCCGAGGCCGGGGAGCTGTTTTTT